This T cell receptor (beta chain) was sequenced for a study of technical replicates of blood from a few donors. V was trimmed by 6 bases and J by 0 bases, leaving 15 bases between them. Germline V gene data show CDR1 as SGHAT and CDR2 as FQNNGV. CDR3 length equals 15 residues. Measured with immunoSEQ multiplex PCR; TCRdb has only the in-frame clones, and not every one. Here the sample spans 85,000 to 100,000 clones, over 85% being singletons. The sequencing input was T cells isolated from PBMCs. The rearrangement joins TRBV11-2 to TRBJ2-7; the D gene is possibly TRBD1 (6 bases). This receptor was identified in a human donor in good health. DNA of the CDR3: TGTGCCAGCAGGCCACCGGGACAACACTCCTACGAGCAGTACTTC. As protein: CASRPPGQHSYEQYF.